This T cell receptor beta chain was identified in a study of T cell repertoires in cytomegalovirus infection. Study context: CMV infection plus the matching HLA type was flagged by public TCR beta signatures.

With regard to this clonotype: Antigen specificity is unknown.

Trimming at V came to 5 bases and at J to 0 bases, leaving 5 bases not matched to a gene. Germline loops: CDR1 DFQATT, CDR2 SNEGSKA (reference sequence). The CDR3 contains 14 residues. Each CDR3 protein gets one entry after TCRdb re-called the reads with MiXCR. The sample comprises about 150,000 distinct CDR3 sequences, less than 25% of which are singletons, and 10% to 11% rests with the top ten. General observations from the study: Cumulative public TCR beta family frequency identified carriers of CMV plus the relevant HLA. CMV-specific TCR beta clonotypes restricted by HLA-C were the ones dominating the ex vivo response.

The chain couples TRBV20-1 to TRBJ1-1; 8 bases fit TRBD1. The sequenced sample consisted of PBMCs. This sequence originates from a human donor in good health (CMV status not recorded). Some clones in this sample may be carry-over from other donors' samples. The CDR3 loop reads CSAPPGGLNTEAFF. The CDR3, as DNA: TGCAGTGCTCCACCAGGGGGCCTGAACACTGAAGCTTTCTTT.